These T cell receptor beta chains were read from a single sample in a study of T cell responses to AZD1222 COVID-19 vaccine. The method was immunoSEQ multiplex PCR; TCRdb's version includes in-frame clones alone and lacks a portion of them. The sample has over 100,000 clones; about nine tenths are singletons. Sequenced here: peripheral blood, sampled on day 0 of AZD1222 vaccination. The receptor set was obtained from an adult in good health. CDR3s include the opening cysteine and the closing phenylalanine or tryptophan. The D gene is left open where the match is weak. Part of the rows lack a size; the others show once, few, many or a class for expanded clones.

v_gene	abundance	d_gene	j_gene	CDR3nt	CDR3aa
TRBV5-1	once	NA	TRBJ2-5	TGCGCCAGCAGCTTGGCCTCACGTCAAGAGACCCAGTACTTC	CASSLASRQETQYF
TRBV7-2	once	TRBD1	TRBJ1-6	TGTGCCAGCAGCTCCGAACAGGGGAGGAGTTCACCCCTCCACTTT	CASSSEQGRSSPLHF
TRBV4-2	NA	NA	TRBJ2-3	TGTGCCAGCAGCCAGGAGGTAGCTCAAAGGGTCTTTTTCACAGATACGCAGTATTTT	CASSQEVAQRVFFTDTQYF
TRBV5-8	NA	NA	TRBJ1-6	TGTGCCAGCAGCTCTACCGGGCTCCATAATTCACCCCTCCACTTT	CASSSTGLHNSPLHF
TRBV7-2	NA	NA	TRBJ1-3	TGTGCCAGCAGCCCTCAGGGGACTCCAGGAAACACCATATATTTT	CASSPQGTPGNTIYF
TRBV28	NA	TRBD1	TRBJ1-2	TGTGCCAGCAATGACGACAGGGCCAGCTATGGCTACACCTTC	CASNDDRASYGYTF
TRBV4-3	NA	TRBD1	TRBJ1-2	TGCGCCAGCAGCCAATTACAGGGGGCGGAGTATGGCTACACCTTC	CASSQLQGAEYGYTF
TRBV27	NA	NA	TRBJ2-7	TGTGCCAGCAGTTTATTGGACAGCACCCCACGCGAGCAGTACTTC	CASSLLDSTPREQYF
TRBV4-1	NA	NA	TRBJ2-5	TGCGCCAGCAGCCAAGTGGATCTCGGACAGTCCGAGACCCAGTACTTC	CASSQVDLGQSETQYF
TRBV29-1	NA	TRBD1	TRBJ2-2	TGCAGCGTTGAGGCACAGGGGGGACCCGGGGAGCTGTTTTTT	CSVEAQGGPGELFF
TRBV5-1	NA	TRBD1	TRBJ2-5	TGCGCCAGCAGGAGGGACAGATCAAACCAAGAGACCCAGTACTTC	CASRRDRSNQETQYF
TRBV7-9	NA	TRBD2	TRBJ2-1	TGTGCCAGCAGCTTAGGACTAGCAGGAGAGCAGTTCTTC	CASSLGLAGEQFF
TRBV7-6	NA	TRBD2	TRBJ2-1	TGTGCCAGCACAATAGCGGGGGTCTACAATGAGCAGTTCTTC	CASTIAGVYNEQFF
TRBV28	NA	NA	TRBJ1-2	TGTGCCAGTTGGTCGGTTGGTGTCCATGGCTACACCTTC	CASWSVGVHGYTF
TRBV12-3/TRBV12-4	NA	NA	TRBJ1-1	TGTGCCAGCAGCTCCACGGCGAACACTGAAGCTTTCTTT	CASSSTANTEAFF
TRBV7-3	NA	NA	TRBJ2-1	TGTGCCAGCAGCTTGGGCTCCTACAATGAGCAGTTCTTC	CASSLGSYNEQFF
TRBV7-3	NA	TRBD2	TRBJ2-1	TGTGCGTGGGGCGGGGGGGCCTGTGAGCAGTTCTTC	CAWGGGACEQFF
TRBV30	NA	NA	TRBJ1-4	TGTGCCTGGAGACAGGGATATTCGAATGAAAAACTGTTTTTT	CAWRQGYSNEKLFF
TRBV19	NA	TRBD2	TRBJ2-7	TGTGCCAGTAGTGTTAGCGGGGTGGTCTACGAGCAGTACTTC	CASSVSGVVYEQYF
TRBV30	NA	NA	TRBJ1-5	TGTGCCGGGGGAGAGCCCCAGCATTTT	CAGGEPQHF
TRBV28	NA	TRBD1	TRBJ1-1	TGTGCCAGCAGTTCCCCGCCGGGACAGCTATTTTTT	CASSSPPGQLFF
TRBV14	once	NA	TRBJ2-7	TGTGCCAGCAGCCAAGATACAGGGCGATTTGGGTACGAGCAGTACTTC	CASSQDTGRFGYEQYF
TRBV28	NA	TRBD2	TRBJ2-3	TGTGCCAGCAGTCCCCTTCGGGCGGGGGGACCAAGGGATACGCAGTATTTT	CASSPLRAGGPRDTQYF
TRBV7-9	NA	NA	TRBJ1-2	TGTGCCAGCAGTTCACAACCGGGCCATAACTATGGCTACACCTTC	CASSSQPGHNYGYTF
TRBV30	NA	NA	TRBJ1-5	TGTGCCTGGACAACGGGGGGCAATCAGCCCCAGCATTTT	CAWTTGGNQPQHF
TRBV2	NA	NA	TRBJ2-7	TGTGCCAGCAGTGAAGGGCAGCTCTACGAGCAGTACTTC	CASSEGQLYEQYF
TRBV24-1	NA	NA	TRBJ1-2	TGTGCCACCAGCAAGGGCCTAGGGGGCTACACCTTC	CATSKGLGGYTF
TRBV6-2/TRBV6-3	NA	TRBD1	TRBJ2-2	TGTGCCAGCAGTTTAATCCGGACAGGGGCGATGCGGAACACCGGGGAGCTGTTTTTT	CASSLIRTGAMRNTGELFF
TRBV7-7	few	TRBD2	TRBJ2-7	TGTGCTAGCAGATTAGGACTAGCGGGGGGATACGAGCAGTACTTC	CASRLGLAGGYEQYF
TRBV30	few	TRBD2	TRBJ2-2	TGTGCCTGGAGTGTAGGCGGGGGACGGACGAACACCGGGGAGCTGTTTTTT	CAWSVGGGRTNTGELFF
TRBV9	NA	NA	TRBJ1-1	TGTGCCAGCAGCGTAGCTGGACCTAATACTGAAGCTTTCTTT	CASSVAGPNTEAFF
TRBV7-2	NA	TRBD1	TRBJ2-7	TGTGCCAGCAGCTGGACAGGGTTCTACGAGCAGTACTTC	CASSWTGFYEQYF
TRBV19	NA	TRBD1	TRBJ2-1	TGTGCCAGTAGTGCCGAAGGGGGCGGACTTTACAATGAGCAGTTCTTC	CASSAEGGGLYNEQFF
TRBV13	NA	NA	TRBJ2-1	TGTGCCAGCAGGGGGCTAGCCGCCAATGAGCAGTTCTTC	CASRGLAANEQFF
TRBV5-4	NA	TRBD2	TRBJ2-2	TGTGCCAGCAGCTCGCTCTTACTAGCGGGGGGAACCGGGGAGCTGTTTTTT	CASSSLLLAGGTGELFF
TRBV19	NA	TRBD1	TRBJ2-3	TGTGCCACCGAACAGGGGTTAGATACGCAGTATTTT	CATEQGLDTQYF
TRBV5-1	NA	NA	TRBJ1-1	TGCGCCAGCAGCTTGGCAGGGATAGGGTCTGAAGCTTTCTTT	CASSLAGIGSEAFF
TRBV5-8	once	NA	TRBJ1-4	TGTGCCAGCAGACCCCGATACAGGGTTAATGAAAAACTGTTTTTT	CASRPRYRVNEKLFF
TRBV5-1	NA	NA	TRBJ1-2	TGCGCCAGCAGCTTGGACGGAGCTAACTATGGCTACACCTTC	CASSLDGANYGYTF
TRBV7-3	once	NA	TRBJ2-7	TGTGCCAGCAGCCCCGGACAGCTCTTGGGGTACGAGCAGTACTTC	CASSPGQLLGYEQYF
TRBV6-5	NA	TRBD2	TRBJ2-7	TGTGCCAGCAGCCCAGCGGGGTGCTCCTACGAGCAGTACTTC	CASSPAGCSYEQYF
TRBV4-3	NA	NA	TRBJ1-5	TGCGCCAGCAGCCAAGATAGGGCAGGGCCCCAGCCCCAGCATTTT	CASSQDRAGPQPQHF
TRBV28	NA	NA	TRBJ1-4	TGTGCCTACGGGCTCCCTCAAGAAAAACTGTTTTTT	CAYGLPQEKLFF
TRBV4-2	NA	NA	TRBJ2-5	TGTGCCAGCAGCCAAACCCCGGGTAGCAGGAGGGAGACCCAGTACTTC	CASSQTPGSRRETQYF
TRBV6-2/TRBV6-3	NA	NA	TRBJ1-4	TGTGCCAGCAGCTCCGGACCCTCGAGGGAAAAACTGTTTTTT	CASSSGPSREKLFF
TRBV9	NA	TRBD2	TRBJ2-3	TGTGCCAGCAGTGCTAGCGGGGGGGACACAGATACGCAGTATTTT	CASSASGGDTDTQYF
TRBV18	NA	NA	TRBJ1-4	TGTGCCAGCTCACGGTGGGGCGCTAATGAAAAACTGTTTTTT	CASSRWGANEKLFF
TRBV27	NA	NA	TRBJ2-2	TGTGCCAGCAGTTTATGGACCAACACCGGGGAGCTGTTTTTT	CASSLWTNTGELFF
TRBV4-3	NA	TRBD2	TRBJ2-7	TGCGCCAGCAGCCAAGTCGCGGGGGGGCAATACGAGCAGTACTTC	CASSQVAGGQYEQYF
TRBV12-3/TRBV12-4	NA	NA	TRBJ2-3	TGTGCCAGCAACAAAGGGGGCACAGATACGCAGTATTTT	CASNKGGTDTQYF
TRBV13	once	TRBD2	TRBJ2-5	TGTGCCAGCAGCTTAAAAGCGGGGAGTCTCCAAGAGACCCAGTACTTC	CASSLKAGSLQETQYF
TRBV30	NA	NA	TRBJ2-3	TGTGCCTGGAGTAGTGGAGACATACCGGGTGGAGATACGCAGTATTTT	CAWSSGDIPGGDTQYF
TRBV9	NA	TRBD2	TRBJ2-3	TGTGCCAGCAGCGTAGAAGCGGGGGGCACAGATACGCAGTATTTT	CASSVEAGGTDTQYF
TRBV7-8	NA	TRBD1	TRBJ1-5	TGTGCCAGCAGCCGTGACAGGGGCCAGTCACGACAGCCCCAGCATTTT	CASSRDRGQSRQPQHF
TRBV3-1/TRBV3-2	once	NA	TRBJ2-1	TGTGCCAGCAGCCAAGATGGGCAGTTCTTC	CASSQDGQFF
TRBV5-4	NA	NA	TRBJ2-5	TGTGCCAGCAGCTTGGGGCAGGGCTTAGAGACCCAGTACTTC	CASSLGQGLETQYF
TRBV10-3	once	NA	TRBJ2-1	TGTGCCACCCGTGCTGGGGGGGCGGATGAGCAGTTCTTC	CATRAGGADEQFF
TRBV5-1	once	NA	TRBJ2-7	TGCGCCAGCAGCTGGGACACTCTGGGAGAGCAGTACTTC	CASSWDTLGEQYF